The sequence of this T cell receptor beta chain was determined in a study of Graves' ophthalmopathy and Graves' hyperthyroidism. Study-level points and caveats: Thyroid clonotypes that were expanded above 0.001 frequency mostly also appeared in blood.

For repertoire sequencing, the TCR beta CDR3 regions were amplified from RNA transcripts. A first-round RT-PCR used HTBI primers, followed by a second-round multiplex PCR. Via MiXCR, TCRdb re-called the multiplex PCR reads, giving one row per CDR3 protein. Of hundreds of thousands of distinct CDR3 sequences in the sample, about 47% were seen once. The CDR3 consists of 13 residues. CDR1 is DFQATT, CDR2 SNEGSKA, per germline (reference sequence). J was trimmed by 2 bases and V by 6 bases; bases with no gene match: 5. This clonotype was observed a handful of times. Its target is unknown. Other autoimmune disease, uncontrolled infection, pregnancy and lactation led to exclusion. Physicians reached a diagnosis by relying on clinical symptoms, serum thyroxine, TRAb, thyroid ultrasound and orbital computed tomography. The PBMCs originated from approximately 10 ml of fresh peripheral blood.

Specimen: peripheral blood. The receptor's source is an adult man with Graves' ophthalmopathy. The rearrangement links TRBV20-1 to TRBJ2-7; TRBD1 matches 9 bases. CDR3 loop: CSAADRGTYEQYF. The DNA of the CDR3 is TGCAGTGCAGCAGACAGGGGGACCTACGAGCAGTACTTC.